This T cell receptor (beta chain) was recovered during a study of identical twins' blood T cells. V lost 5 bases and J lost 4; bases outside the gene matches: 6. CDR1 LNHDA and CDR2 SQIVND come from the germline V gene (reference sequence). This CDR3 region has 15 residues. TCRdb re-derived calls from the 5' RACE reads in MiXCR, one entry per CDR3 protein. The data contain hundreds of thousands of distinct CDR3 sequences, approximately 30% of them singletons. Overall study findings and caveats: Even for out-of-frame TCRbeta, twins reportedly shared V gene usage much more than unrelated donors.

As concerns this clonotype: Antigen specificity is unknown.

The rearrangement uses TRBV19 and TRBJ1-5; 9 bases match TRBD1. The source material was PBMCs. This clonotype originated in a woman aged 18 to 55 in good health. CDR3 in amino acids: CASSAGTGRNQPQHF. CDR3 DNA: TGTGCCAGTAGTGCAGGGACAGGGAGAAATCAGCCCCAGCATTTT.